This T cell receptor (beta chain) was identified during a study of blood T cell repertoires in COVID-19. About the research overall: Collection of acute and convalescent COVID-19 samples took place in the United States, Italy and Spain. Sample material is recorded as cDNA or gDNA derived from T cells, B-cell-depleted T cells, or PBMCs.

Under the authors' procedure: It was from reference gene primer amplification that nucleated cell counts were estimated. Profiling relied on immunoSEQ multiplex PCR, and the TCRdb table lists in-frame clones only, not all of them. V, J and clone size derive from that table, while D and trimming were established from the DNA sequence. The sample lists approximately 200,000 clones, roughly 77% occurring once. Germline CDR1 MDHEN, CDR2 SYDVKM. This CDR3 has 16 residues. V dropped 8 bases and J dropped 4 bases, with 23 bases sitting between them. This chain joins TRBV28 and TRBJ1-2; D perhaps matches TRBD1 (6 bases). This clonotype was obtained from a woman aged 80 or over with COVID-19, enrolled during active disease. The sequenced sample was peripheral blood. The CDR3 DNA is TGTGCCAGCCTCGCGGGGGACTACAGGGTTTCCTATGGCTACACCTTC. This sequence encodes CASLAGDYRVSYGYTF.